Listed below are T cell receptor beta chains from one sample, sequenced in a study of cytomegalovirus exposure and HLA in healthy donors. The method was immunoSEQ multiplex PCR; TCRdb's version includes in-frame clones alone and lacks a portion of them. The data show some 150,000 clones, approximately 78% seen once. Sequenced sample: PBMCs. The receptor set was obtained from a woman aged 40 to 50 in good health and CMV-seropositive. Each CDR3 is given with its conserved first and last residue. D genes are given only for firm matches. A row's size may be missing; if present it is once, few, many or a size class.

D	J	size	V	CDR3	DNA
NA	TRBJ1-1	few	TRBV6-5	CASIGSNTEAFF	TGTGCCAGCATTGGGAGTAACACTGAAGCTTTCTTT
TRBD1	TRBJ1-2	NA	TRBV20-1	CSADRVDGYTF	TGCAGTGCTGACAGGGTGGATGGCTACACCTTC
TRBD1	TRBJ2-7	NA	TRBV5-1	CASRPGTASDEQYF	TGCGCCAGCAGACCCGGGACAGCCTCTGACGAGCAGTACTTC
NA	TRBJ1-1	NA	TRBV18	CASSPWDTNTEAFF	TGTGCCAGCTCACCGTGGGACACGAACACTGAAGCTTTCTTT
NA	TRBJ2-5	NA	TRBV6-1	CASSSGLQETQYF	TGTGCCAGCAGTTCCGGGTTACAAGAGACCCAGTACTTC
TRBD2	TRBJ2-1	NA	TRBV9	CASSVEGSELAGTYNEQFF	TGTGCCAGCAGCGTAGAAGGGTCTGAACTAGCGGGGACCTACAATGAGCAGTTCTTC
NA	TRBJ2-2	NA	TRBV5-1	CASSLTSPGELFF	TGCGCCAGCAGCTTAACTAGTCCCGGGGAGCTGTTTTTT
NA	TRBJ2-7	NA	TRBV4-1	CASSQAISGVHYEQYF	TGCGCCAGCAGCCAAGCCATTAGTGGTGTTCACTACGAGCAGTACTTC
TRBD1	TRBJ1-2	medium-sized	TRBV6-5	CASSYHRGAYGYTF	TGTGCCAGCAGTTACCACAGGGGAGCCTATGGCTACACCTTC
TRBD2	TRBJ2-5	NA	TRBV29-1	CSCLGGRAEETQYF	TGCAGCTGCCTGGGCGGGAGGGCCGAAGAGACCCAGTACTTC
NA	TRBJ1-1	NA	TRBV27	CASSLLDRNTEAFF	TGTGCCAGCAGTTTATTGGACAGGAACACTGAAGCTTTCTTT
NA	TRBJ1-5	few	TRBV7-2	CASSLGSQYNQPQHF	TGTGCCAGCAGCTTAGGGTCCCAGTACAATCAGCCCCAGCATTTT
TRBD2	TRBJ2-7	NA	TRBV6-1	CASSEKAGDYEQYF	TGTGCCAGCAGTGAAAAAGCGGGAGATTACGAGCAGTACTTC
NA	TRBJ2-1	NA	TRBV5-1	CASSFDSSYNEQFF	TGCGCCAGCAGCTTCGATAGCTCCTACAATGAGCAGTTCTTC
TRBD2	TRBJ2-1	NA	TRBV5-1	CASSLGLAGGEQFF	TGCGCCAGCAGCTTGGGGCTAGCGGGAGGTGAGCAGTTCTTC
TRBD1	TRBJ1-2	NA	TRBV27	CASSHGTGALNYGYTF	TGTGCCAGCAGTCACGGGACAGGGGCCCTAAACTATGGCTACACCTTC
NA	TRBJ2-2	NA	TRBV25-1	CASTGVGTGELFF	TGTGCCAGCACCGGGGTAGGCACCGGGGAGCTGTTTTTT
NA	TRBJ2-1	NA	TRBV6-6	CASSYSTGRGGNEQFF	TGTGCCAGCAGTTACTCGACCGGACGAGGGGGCAATGAGCAGTTCTTC
NA	TRBJ2-7	NA	TRBV7-9	CSSSEQGSEQYF	TGTTCCAGCAGCGAACAGGGTTCCGAGCAGTACTTC
TRBD1	TRBJ1-5	few	TRBV6-1	CASTLDREPQHF	TGTGCCAGCACCTTAGACAGGGAGCCCCAGCATTTT
TRBD1	TRBJ1-2	NA	TRBV7-3	CASSQTGGANYGYTF	TGTGCCAGCAGCCAAACAGGGGGAGCTAACTATGGCTACACCTTC
NA	TRBJ2-7	NA	TRBV27	CASISTSGQPNAYEQYF	TGTGCCAGCATATCAACCAGCGGCCAACCGAACGCCTACGAGCAGTACTTC
TRBD1	TRBJ2-7	NA	TRBV27	CASSADRGRLYEQYF	TGTGCCAGCAGTGCTGACAGGGGACGTCTTTACGAGCAGTACTTC
NA	TRBJ1-1	few	TRBV5-6	CASSSGLSQAFF	TGTGCCAGCAGCTCAGGACTGTCTCAAGCTTTCTTT
NA	TRBJ2-7	NA	TRBV7-2	CASRRPSSYEQYF	TGTGCCAGCAGACGTCCTAGCTCCTACGAGCAGTACTTC
TRBD1	TRBJ2-7	NA	TRBV30	CACLGTGPYEQYF	TGTGCCTGTCTGGGGACAGGACCCTACGAGCAGTACTTC
TRBD1	TRBJ2-5	NA	TRBV5-1	CASSSQGLQETQYF	TGCGCCAGCAGTTCACAGGGGCTCCAAGAGACCCAGTACTTC
TRBD2	TRBJ2-1	NA	TRBV7-6	CASSLTSGGPFHNEQFF	TGTGCCAGCAGCTTGACTAGCGGGGGGCCGTTTCACAATGAGCAGTTCTTC
TRBD1	TRBJ2-7	NA	TRBV7-9	CASSPGTVAYEQYF	TGTGCCAGCAGCCCGGGGACAGTAGCCTACGAGCAGTACTTC